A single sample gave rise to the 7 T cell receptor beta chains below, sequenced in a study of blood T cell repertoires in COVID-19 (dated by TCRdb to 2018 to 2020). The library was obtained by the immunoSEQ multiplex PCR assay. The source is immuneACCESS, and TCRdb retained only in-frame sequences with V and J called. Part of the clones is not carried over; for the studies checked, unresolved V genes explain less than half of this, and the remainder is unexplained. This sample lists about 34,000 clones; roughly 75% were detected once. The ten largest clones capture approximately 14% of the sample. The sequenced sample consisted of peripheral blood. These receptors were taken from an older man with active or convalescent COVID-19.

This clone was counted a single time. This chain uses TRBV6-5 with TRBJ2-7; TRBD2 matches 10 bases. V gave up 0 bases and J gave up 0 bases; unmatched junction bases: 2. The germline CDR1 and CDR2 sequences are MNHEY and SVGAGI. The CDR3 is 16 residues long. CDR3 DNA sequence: TGTGCCAGCAGTTACTCGCCTAGCGGGAGCTCCTACGAGCAGTACTTC. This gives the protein CASSYSPSGSSYEQYF.

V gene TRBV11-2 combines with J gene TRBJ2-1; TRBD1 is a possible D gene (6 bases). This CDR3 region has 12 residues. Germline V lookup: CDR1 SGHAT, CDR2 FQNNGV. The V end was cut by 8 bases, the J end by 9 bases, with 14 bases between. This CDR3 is CASGRDKSEQFF. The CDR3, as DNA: TGTGCCAGCGGCCGGGACAAGAGTGAGCAGTTCTTC.

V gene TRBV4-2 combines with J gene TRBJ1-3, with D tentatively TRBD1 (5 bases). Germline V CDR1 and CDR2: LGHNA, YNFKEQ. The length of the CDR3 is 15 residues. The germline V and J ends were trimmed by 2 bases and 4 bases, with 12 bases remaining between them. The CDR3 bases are TGTGCCAGCAGCCAAACCGACAGTCAGGGAAACACCATATATTTT. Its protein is CASSQTDSQGNTIYF.

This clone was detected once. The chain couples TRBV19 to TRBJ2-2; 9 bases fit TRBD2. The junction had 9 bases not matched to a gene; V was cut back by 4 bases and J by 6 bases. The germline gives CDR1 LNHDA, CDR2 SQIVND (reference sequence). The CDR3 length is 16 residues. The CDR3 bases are TGTGCCAGTAGTAGACCTAGCGGGATAGTATCCGGGGAGCTGTTTTTT. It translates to CASSRPSGIVSGELFF.

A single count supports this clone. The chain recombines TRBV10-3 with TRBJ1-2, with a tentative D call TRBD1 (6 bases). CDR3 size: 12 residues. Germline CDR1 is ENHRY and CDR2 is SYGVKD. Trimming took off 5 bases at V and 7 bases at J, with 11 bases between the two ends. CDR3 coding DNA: TGTGCCATCAGTCCAGGGGTTTTTGGCTACACCTTC. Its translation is CAISPGVFGYTF.

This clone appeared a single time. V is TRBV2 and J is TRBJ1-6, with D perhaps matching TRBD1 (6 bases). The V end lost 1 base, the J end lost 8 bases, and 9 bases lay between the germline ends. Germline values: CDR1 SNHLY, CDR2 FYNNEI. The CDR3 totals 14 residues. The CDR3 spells CASSEVGGDSPLHF. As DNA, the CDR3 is TGTGCCAGCAGTGAAGTTGGGGGCGATTCACCCCTCCACTTT.

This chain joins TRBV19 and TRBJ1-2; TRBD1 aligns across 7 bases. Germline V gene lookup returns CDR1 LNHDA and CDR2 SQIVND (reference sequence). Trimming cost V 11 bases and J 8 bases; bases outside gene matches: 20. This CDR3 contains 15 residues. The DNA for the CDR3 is TGTGCCGCCGCACCGGGACAGAGTCCTATGTTGGGCTACACCTTC. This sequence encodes CAAAPGQSPMLGYTF.